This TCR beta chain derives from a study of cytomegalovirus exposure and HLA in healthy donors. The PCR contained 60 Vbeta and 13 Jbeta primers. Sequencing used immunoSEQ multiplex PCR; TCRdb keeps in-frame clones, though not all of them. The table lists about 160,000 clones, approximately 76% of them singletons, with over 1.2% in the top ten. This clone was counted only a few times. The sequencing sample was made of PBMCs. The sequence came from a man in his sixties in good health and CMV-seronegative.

CDR3 residues: CSPLAYNEQFF. The CDR3 DNA reads TGCAGTCCATTAGCCTACAATGAGCAGTTCTTC. The chain couples TRBV20-1 to TRBJ2-1, with D unresolved. Germline values: CDR1 DFQATT, CDR2 SNEGSKA (reference sequence). The CDR3 has 11 amino acids. V lost 8 bases and J lost 2, with 7 bases in between.